This T cell receptor beta chain came from a study of blood T cell repertoires in COVID-19. Study overall: Both acute and convalescent COVID-19 samples were obtained from the United States, Italy and Spain.

Authors' processing steps: From reference gene primer amplification, estimates of nucleated cell counts were derived. Using immunoSEQ multiplex PCR, the repertoire was profiled, and TCRdb retains in-frame clones only, with some absent. V and J calls and clone size are given by that table; D and trimming were obtained from the DNA. The sample records tens of thousands of clones, more than 75% being singletons. The V and J ends lost 8 bases and 6 bases, in that order; junction bases with no gene match: 7. In germline, CDR1 is SNHLY, CDR2 FYNNEI. This CDR3 region has 14 residues. Sequencing input: peripheral blood. This TCR was recovered from a human donor in a cohort sampled during active COVID-19. The chain carries TRBV2 and TRBJ2-1; 10 bases fit TRBD1. CDR3 nucleotides: TGTGCCAGCGGAAGGGACAGGGGCGGCAATGAGCAGTTCTTC. Its translation is CASGRDRGGNEQFF.